This T cell receptor (beta chain) came from a study of shared clonotypes between healthy human individuals. The V gene lost 4 bases and the J gene lost 7 bases, with 14 bases spanning the gap. The germline CDR1 and CDR2 sequences are SGHTS and YDEGEE. The length of the CDR3 is 13 residues. The repertoire was sequenced with immunoSEQ multiplex PCR; TCRdb's copy has only in-frame clones and lacks some. The data show some 2 million clones, roughly 95% seen once. Terminally differentiated effector memory CD45RA+ cells were excluded from the naive CD8 cells, which were CD45RO-negative and positively selected for CCR7.

V gene TRBV5-8 combines with J gene TRBJ1-1; no definite D call. The sequenced material came from naive CD8+ T cells sorted from blood. The clonotype originates from a man younger than 35 in good health. The CDR3 nucleotides read TGTGCCAGCAGCGTGACAAGGACGGGTGAAGCTTTCTTT. It codes for CASSVTRTGEAFF.